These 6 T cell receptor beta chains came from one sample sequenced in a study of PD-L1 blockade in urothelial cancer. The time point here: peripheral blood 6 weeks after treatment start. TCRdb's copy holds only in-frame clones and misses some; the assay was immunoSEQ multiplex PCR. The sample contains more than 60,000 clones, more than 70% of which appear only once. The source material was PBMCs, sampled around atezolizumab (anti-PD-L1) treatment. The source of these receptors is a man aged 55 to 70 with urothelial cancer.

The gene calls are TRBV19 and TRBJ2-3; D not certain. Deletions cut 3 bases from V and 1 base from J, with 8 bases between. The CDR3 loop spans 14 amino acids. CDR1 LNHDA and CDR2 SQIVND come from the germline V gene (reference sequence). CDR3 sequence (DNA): TGTGCCAGTAGTATCGAGTTCCGCACAGATACGCAGTATTTT. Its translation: CASSIEFRTDTQYF.

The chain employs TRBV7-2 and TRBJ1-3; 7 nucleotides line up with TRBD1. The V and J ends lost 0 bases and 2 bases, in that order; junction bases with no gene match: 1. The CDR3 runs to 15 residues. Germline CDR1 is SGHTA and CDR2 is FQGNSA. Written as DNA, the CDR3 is TGTGCCAGCAGCTTAGCAGGGGGCGCTGGAAACACCATATATTTT. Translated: CASSLAGGAGNTIYF.

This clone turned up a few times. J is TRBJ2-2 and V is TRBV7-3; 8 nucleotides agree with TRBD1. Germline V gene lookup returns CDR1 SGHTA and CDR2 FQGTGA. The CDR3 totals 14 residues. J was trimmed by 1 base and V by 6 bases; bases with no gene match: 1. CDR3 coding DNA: TGTGCCAGCAGTGGACAGGGGAACACCGGGGAGCTGTTTTTT. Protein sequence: CASSGQGNTGELFF.

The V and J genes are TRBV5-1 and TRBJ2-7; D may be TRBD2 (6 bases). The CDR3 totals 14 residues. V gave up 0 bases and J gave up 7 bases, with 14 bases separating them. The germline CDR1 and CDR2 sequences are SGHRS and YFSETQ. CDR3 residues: CASSLVAGSGEQYF. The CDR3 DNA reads TGCGCCAGCAGCTTGGTCGCGGGGTCAGGAGAGCAGTACTTC.

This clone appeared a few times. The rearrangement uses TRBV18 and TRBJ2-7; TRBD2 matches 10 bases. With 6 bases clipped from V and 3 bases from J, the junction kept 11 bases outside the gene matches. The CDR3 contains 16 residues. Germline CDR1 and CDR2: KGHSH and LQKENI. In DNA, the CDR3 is TGTGCCAGCTCCCAACCCACTAGCGGGACTCTCTACGAGCAGTACTTC. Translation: CASSQPTSGTLYEQYF. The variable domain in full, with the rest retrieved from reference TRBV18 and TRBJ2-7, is NAGVMQNPRHLVRRRGQEARLRCSPMKGHSHVYWYRQLPEEGLKFMVYLQKENIIDESGMPKERFSAEFPKEGPSILRIQQVVRGDSAAYFCASSQPTSGTLYEQYFGPGTRLTVT.

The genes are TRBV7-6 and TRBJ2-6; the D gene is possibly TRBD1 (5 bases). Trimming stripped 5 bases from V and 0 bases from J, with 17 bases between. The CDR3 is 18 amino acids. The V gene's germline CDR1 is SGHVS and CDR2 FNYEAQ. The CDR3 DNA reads TGTGCCAGCAGCAGTGCTAGGCTGGGGCGCTCTGGGGCCAACGTCCTGACTTTC. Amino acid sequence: CASSSARLGRSGANVLTF.